The clone carrying this T cell receptor beta chain was counted between two and nine times. Its antigen remains unknown. Germline CDR1 and CDR2: SGDLS and YYNGEE. V shed 0 bases and J 11 bases; nucleotides not matched to a gene: 7. CDR3 length: 14 amino acids. This specimen comes from a study of T-cell reconstitution after alpha-beta-depleted transplantation in children. General study findings and limits: One year post-transplant, T-cell counts and diversity were largely derived from T cells produced anew. Expanded clones from the graft, numbering several hundred, reportedly supplied alpha-beta T cells about two months after transplant. The study traced high day-60 TCRbeta diversity in some patients to surviving recipient T cells and thymic progenitors.

Preparation of the TCRbeta library used unique molecular identifiers. Using its own MiXCR run on the PCR reads, TCRdb lists one record per CDR3 protein. The sample records under 750,000 distinct CDR3 sequences, approximately 22% being singletons. The starting material was PBMCs, mostly from graft donor cells, obtained 360 days after TCRalphabeta/CD19-depleted stem cell transplant. The receptor comes from a boy younger than two who had a stem cell transplant for acute myeloid leukemia, so the T cells may come from the graft donor. J is TRBJ2-3 and V is TRBV9; 9 positions agree with TRBD2. The CDR3 coding sequence is TGTGCCAGCAGCGTAGCCCCGTTGCGGGGGGGGCAGTATTTT. It codes for CASSVAPLRGGQYF.